This T cell receptor beta chain emerged from a study of blood T cell repertoires in COVID-19. The CDR3 is made up of 15 amino acids. Germline-derived CDR1 and CDR2 are MGHDK and SYGVNS. The ends were cut back, 5 bases at V and 2 bases at J, with 13 bases in the middle. Only in-frame clones appear in the TCRdb table, and some are missing; sequencing was by immunoSEQ multiplex PCR. The sample includes about 81,000 clones, around 90% of them seen just once. The clonotype was recovered from a man in his sixties or seventies with acute or convalescent COVID-19. The chain employs TRBV25-1 and TRBJ1-5; D is perhaps TRBD1 (6 bases). Source material: peripheral blood. In DNA form, the CDR3 reads TGTGCCAGCAGTCTTGGGGGGGCCGGCAATCAGCCCCAGCATTTT. This sequence encodes CASSLGGAGNQPQHF. The full variable domain, completed using reference TRBV25-1 and TRBJ1-5, is EADIYQTPRYLVIGTGKKITLECSQTMGHDKMYWYQQDPGMELHLIHYSYGVNSTEKGDLSSESTVSRIRTEHFPLTLESARPSHTSQYLCASSLGGAGNQPQHFGDGTRLSIL.